This T cell receptor beta chain was identified in a study of PD-1 blockade in mismatch repair-deficient tumors (TCRdb year 2017). About the study as a whole: Between late 2013 and 2016, the trial enrolled approximately 87 consecutive patients with about eleven types of mismatch repair-deficient cancer, all of whom had received prior treatment and were progressing. Tumor-associated T cell clones in the peripheral blood of patients responding to PD-1 blockade were tracked using deep sequencing of TCR CDR3 regions.

Concerning this clone: Its target antigen remains unknown. One base away there is no much larger clone; base qualities are not given.

The CDR3, from cysteine to phenylalanine, totals 15 residues. Just the 45-base CDR3 DNA is kept, in frame starting at base 1. V is cut by 3 bases and J by 1 base, and the space between the germline ends is 11 bases. From a lookup of the germline V gene, CDR1 and CDR2 are LGHNA and YNFKEQ. General study outcomes and caveats: Rapid expansion after pembrolizumab followed by contraction, generally before radiologic responses, was shown by tumor-resident clones, which were often undetectable in blood before treatment.

Library preparation employed the immunoSEQ multiplex PCR assay. In its TCRdb copy, this immuneACCESS table keeps in-frame sequences only and misses some clones. Where compared with another copy, unresolved V genes explain less than half of these, and the others have no known cause. For this sample the table gives about 79,000 clones, of which 80% to 90% were detected only once. The ten largest clones capture around 5.5% of the sample. For each enrolled patient, mismatch repair deficiency was established using either polymerase chain reaction or immunohistochemistry. A few patients who responded to pembrolizumab therapy underwent TCR sequencing. Pembrolizumab PD-1 blockade was prospectively tested in advanced mismatch repair-deficient cancers, regardless of tissue of origin, in the phase II trial. Peripheral blood T cell samples were collected serially, before PD-1 blockade began and at several time points afterward. The timing of each blood sample was reported as weeks after the first dose of pembrolizumab.

The receptor comes from an adult with mismatch repair-deficient cancer. In this chain, TRBV4-2 is recombined with TRBJ2-3; D gene: possibly TRBD2, on 5 matching bases. This specimen consisted of peripheral blood, obtained 44 weeks after starting pembrolizumab. The DNA is TGTGCCAGCAGCCAGGAGGCGTTCGGCACAGATACGCAGTATTTT. Its protein is CASSQEAFGTDTQYF.